The rows below give T cell receptor beta chains drawn from one sample of a study of cytomegalovirus exposure and HLA in healthy donors. Sequencing was performed with immunoSEQ multiplex PCR; in TCRdb, only in-frame clones are kept and a portion is missing. The repertoire has 75,000 to 100,000 clones, roughly 96% of them found once; the top ten carry less than 0.8%. Material for sequencing was PBMCs. The receptors come from a man between 18 and 35 years old in good health and CMV-seronegative. Both conserved end residues are part of each CDR3. A D gene is named only where the DNA matches it firmly. Expanded clones get a size class; other rows say once, few or many, or leave the size out.

>TRBV14|TRBJ2-7|NA|once
TGTGCCAGCAGCGGGTTTGGGCAGATCTACGAGCAGTACTTC
CASSGFGQIYEQYF
>TRBV20-1|TRBJ1-2|TRBD1|NA
TGCAGTGCGCCGACAGGGGGAGGCTACACCTTC
CSAPTGGGYTF
>TRBV14|TRBJ1-1|NA|NA
TGTGCCAGCAGCCAGCTATCCGGGGGGTCCACTGAAGCTTTCTTT
CASSQLSGGSTEAFF
>TRBV19|TRBJ1-3|NA|once
TGTGCCAGTCACAGGCGACCATCCTCTGGAAACACCATATATTTT
CASHRRPSSGNTIYF
>TRBV27|TRBJ2-1|TRBD1|NA
TGTGCCAGCAGTTCCCCTTGGGGACAGGGCTACAATGAGCAGTTCTTC
CASSSPWGQGYNEQFF
>TRBV10-2|TRBJ2-3|TRBD2|NA
TGCGCCAGCAGTGAGTCGTTAGGCGGGAGGATCTACACAGATACGCAGTATTTT
CASSESLGGRIYTDTQYF
>TRBV5-1|TRBJ2-3|NA|NA
TGCGCCAGCAGCAACACGAGGGTTACAGATACGCAGTATTTT
CASSNTRVTDTQYF
>TRBV5-1|TRBJ1-5|NA|NA
TGCGCCAGCAGCCCCAGCGGACAGTTAAATCAGCCCCAGCATTTT
CASSPSGQLNQPQHF
>TRBV5-4|TRBJ2-2|NA|once
TGTGCCAGCAGCTTGGGACTAGCGAACACCGGGGAGCTGTTTTTT
CASSLGLANTGELFF
>TRBV7-9|TRBJ1-2|TRBD1|NA
TGTGCCAGCAGTATCTCCCGGGACAGGGGTCGTGGTGGCTACACCTTC
CASSISRDRGRGGYTF
>TRBV29-1|TRBJ1-1|TRBD1|NA
TGCAGCGTTAACCCTGGACAGGGTTGGACTGAAGCTTTCTTT
CSVNPGQGWTEAFF
>TRBV4-2|TRBJ2-2|TRBD1|NA
TGTGCCAGCAGCCAAATGGACAGGGTGAACACCGGGGAGCTGTTTTTT
CASSQMDRVNTGELFF
>TRBV19|TRBJ1-5|NA|once
TGTGCCAGTAACTCTCAGTCACAGGGATATAATCAGCCCCAGCATTTT
CASNSQSQGYNQPQHF
>TRBV4-1|TRBJ1-5|NA|NA
TGCGCCAGCAGCCGGACTTTGGGCCCCGGTGGGGATCAGCCCCAGCATTTT
CASSRTLGPGGDQPQHF
>TRBV11-2|TRBJ2-5|NA|NA
TGTGCCAGCAGCTTAGGGACAGGGGTATTAGCGGGACCGCAAGAGACCCAGTACTTC
CASSLGTGVLAGPQETQYF
>TRBV7-4|TRBJ2-1|NA|NA
TGTGCCAGCAGCTTAGAACCCCATCGGGATGGCCCGTGCAATGAGCAGTTCTTC
CASSLEPHRDGPCNEQFF
>TRBV10-3|TRBJ1-3|NA|NA
TGTGCCATCAGTACTTTAACAGGGAATCCCTCTGGAAACACCATATATTTT
CAISTLTGNPSGNTIYF
>TRBV19|TRBJ1-2|NA|NA
TGTGCCAGTAGTTCCGCCGGGGGAGAGTACTATGGCTACACCTTC
CASSSAGGEYYGYTF
>TRBV21-1|TRBJ1-5|NA|NA
TGTGCCAGCAGCAAACGTGGAGGATCGCCCCAGCATTTT
CASSKRGGSPQHF
>TRBV6-5|TRBJ1-2|TRBD1|once
TGTGCCAGCAGTTACCCGGGACAGGGGATAGATGGCTACACCTTC
CASSYPGQGIDGYTF
>TRBV25-1|TRBJ2-4|NA|NA
TGTGCCAGCAGTGAACAGGGAAAGAACATTCAGTACTTC
CASSEQGKNIQYF
>TRBV4-1|TRBJ2-7|NA|NA
TGCGCCAGCAGCCAAGGCAGGGCCTACGAGCAGTACTTC
CASSQGRAYEQYF
>TRBV19|TRBJ2-5|TRBD2|NA
TGTGCCAGTAGTATAACTAGCGGGACGTTACAAGAGACCCAGTACTTC
CASSITSGTLQETQYF
>TRBV19|TRBJ1-2|TRBD1|NA
TGTGCCAGTAGTTGGGACAGAGTAAATGGCTACACCTTC
CASSWDRVNGYTF
>TRBV11-2|TRBJ2-5|TRBD1|NA
TGTGCCAGCAGCTTAGATTACAGGGGGCGAGGTGAGACCCAGTACTTC
CASSLDYRGRGETQYF
>TRBV20-1|TRBJ1-1|NA|NA
TGCAGTGCTAGAGAGTTTGAGGGAGCTTTCTTT
CSAREFEGAFF